The 6 T cell receptor beta chains listed next were all sequenced from one sample in a study of CD8+ T cells in alopecia areata. Following RNA extraction, reverse transcription yielded cDNA that acted as the sequencing template. The protocol was immunoSEQ multiplex PCR, while the TCRdb copy is restricted to in-frame clones and leaves out a portion. The repertoire holds about 180,000 clones, with less than 75% as singletons. The sequencing here drew on CD8+ T cells sorted from blood, taken at week 0. The receptors were sampled from a human donor with alopecia areata.

J is TRBJ1-2 and V is TRBV27; 7 positions agree with TRBD1. The length of the CDR3 is 14 residues. V lost 4 bases and J lost 2; bases outside the gene matches: 4. Germline lookup yields CDR1 MNHEY and CDR2 SMNVEV (reference sequence). The CDR3 DNA is TGTGCCAGCAGTTGGGCAGGGGGGAACTATGGCTACACCTTC. It yields the protein CASSWAGGNYGYTF.

V and J are TRBV4-1 and TRBJ2-7, with 9 bases identical to TRBD1. There are 15 residues in the CDR3. CDR1 is MGHRA and CDR2 is YSYEKL in the germline V gene. V shed 5 bases and J 5 bases; nucleotides not matched to a gene: 10. DNA for the CDR3: TGCGCCAGCAGCGAACCGGGACAGGGAAGGCACGAGCAGTACTTC. Residues: CASSEPGQGRHEQYF.

The genes are TRBV30 and TRBJ2-5; D is unclear. The V end was cut by 2 bases, the J end by 4 bases, with 17 bases between. CDR1 and CDR2 (germline): GTSNPN, SVGIG (reference sequence). The CDR3 loop spans 15 amino acids. The CDR3 DNA sequence: TGTGCCTGGAGTCTAACCCCCGAAGGAACAGAGACCCAGTACTTC. Amino acids: CAWSLTPEGTETQYF.

As to this clone: This specimen includes other DNA sequences encoding the same CDR3. This chain uses TRBV2 with TRBJ1-2, with D perhaps matching TRBD1 (5 bases). This CDR3 has 13 residues. Trimming took 8 bases from V and 2 from J, leaving 12 bases between them. Germline V gene data show CDR1 as SNHLY and CDR2 as FYNNEI. The chain's CDR3 is CASRGRENYGYTF. The CDR3 nucleotides are TGTGCCAGCCGGGGCAGGGAAAACTATGGCTACACCTTC.

This clone was counted a few times. The chain recombines TRBV5-1 with TRBJ2-2, with D possibly matching TRBD1 (5 bases). V lost 4 bases and J 10 bases, leaving 14 bases between the germline ends. CDR3 length: 13 amino acids. The germline V gene encodes CDR1 SGHRS and CDR2 YFSETQ. The CDR3 loop reads CASSRQNLAELFF. The DNA of the CDR3 is TGCGCCAGCAGCCGACAGAATCTCGCGGAGCTGTTTTTT.

The CDR3, as DNA: TGCGCCAGCAGCCGGACCCTGGGCACTGAAGCTTTCTTT. As protein: CASSRTLGTEAFF. The V gene is TRBV4-1, the J gene TRBJ1-1; D gene unclear. The CDR3 is 13 residues long. From germline, CDR1 is MGHRA and CDR2 YSYEKL. Trimming took off 4 bases at V and 4 bases at J, with 10 bases between the two ends.